This T cell receptor beta chain was sequenced in a study of blood T cells in healthy people across ages. Study-level findings and limits: Age brought a roughly linear fall in TCR beta diversity measured per million T cells.

This clonotype has more than one count but fewer than ten. Its antigen is still unknown. Germline V gives CDR1 MNHEY, CDR2 SVGEGT. Trimming stripped 2 bases from V and 7 bases from J, with 11 bases between. The CDR3 is 14 amino acids. For the second PCR, which ran for about 6 to 11 cycles, a sample-barcoded 5' primer and a J-beta primer mix were used. CDR3-containing paired-end reads numbered at least 2.5 million in each sample. TCRdb re-called the 5' RACE reads with MiXCR, one entry per CDR3 protein. The sample lists 1,300,000 or so distinct CDR3 sequences; approximately 59% were seen once. The chain has TRBV6-2 or TRBV6-3 and TRBJ2-2; no reliable D call. What was sequenced was blood. The receptor was derived from a young man in good health. CDR3: CASSYSRFGGELFF. CDR3 coding DNA: TGTGCCAGCAGTTACAGCAGATTCGGCGGGGAGCTGTTTTTT.